Sequencing of this T cell receptor beta chain was carried out in a study of Graves' ophthalmopathy and Graves' hyperthyroidism. At the level of the study: Peripheral blood was gathered at the point of initial diagnosis, before any treatment started.

The authors amplified TCR beta CDR3 regions from RNA transcripts. Investigators did first-round RT-PCR with HTBI primers, then second-round multiplex PCR. TCRdb analysed the multiplex PCR reads with MiXCR anew, one entry per CDR3 protein. Altogether about 220,000 distinct CDR3 sequences are present, around a fifth being singletons, with the ten largest covering around 40%. This clonotype was seen repeatedly, ten times or more. Its antigen is unknown. Study findings and constraints: From stable hyperthyroidism, ophthalmopathy was separated by a 13-signature model with roughly 89% sensitivity and roughly 84% specificity. Blood also harbored most expanded thyroid clonotypes above 0.001 frequency.

Germline lookup yields CDR1 LNHDA and CDR2 SQIVND (reference sequence). The J segment lost 9 bases and the V segment lost 4 bases, leaving 8 bases of the junction unmatched. The CDR3 is made up of 15 amino acids. V and J are TRBV19 and TRBJ1-6, with 8 bases lining up with TRBD1. The source of this sequence is a woman between 45 and 65 years old with Graves' ophthalmopathy. The sequencing input was peripheral blood. As DNA, the CDR3 is TGTGCCAGTAGTACGTCAGGGGGCCTGGTTTCACCCCTCCACTTT. This encodes CASSTSGGLVSPLHF.